This record covers a single T cell receptor (beta chain). Its antigen remains unknown. Sample barcodes and UMIs were carried by the TCR alpha and TCR beta cDNA libraries that 5'RACE generated with constant-segment primers. TCRdb re-derived calls from the 5' RACE reads in MiXCR, one entry per CDR3 protein. The table shows around 65,000 distinct CDR3 sequences, with approximately 9% occurring only once. The entry originates in a study of T-cell memory formation after mild COVID-19. Study details: Clustering of TCRs was largely donor specific.

V lost 3 bases and J 6 bases, leaving 8 bases between the germline ends. Germline V gene sequence: CDR1 KGHDR, CDR2 SFDVKD. This CDR3 is 13 amino acids long. Study-level points and caveats: The CD4+ clones that contracted clustered mainly within CM and EM, and the CD8+ clones concentrated in EMRA. Pre-infection memory contained some responding clones, which suggested that cross-reactive memory had joined.

The source material was PBMCs or a T cell subset sorted from them (not recorded which). The TCR sequence derives from a man younger than 35 who had mild COVID-19 (a few samples of this study predate the infection). Cell type and time point are not known. The chain recombines TRBV24-1 with TRBJ2-4; D remains unclear. In DNA form, the CDR3 reads TGTGCCACCAGTGATCCCGGTGGAAACATTCAGTACTTC. This translates into CATSDPGGNIQYF.